Below, 27 T cell receptor beta chains from the same sample are listed, as sequenced in a study of shared clonotypes between healthy human individuals. Only CD45RO-negative cells positively selected for CCR7 counted as naive CD8 cells, so terminally differentiated effector memory CD45RA+ cells were excluded. Libraries were prepared by immunoSEQ multiplex PCR; TCRdb keeps only in-frame clonotypes and omits some of them. The table lists 1.5 million to 2.5 million clones, just under 95% of them singletons. Sequencing was performed on naive CD8+ T cells sorted from blood. These receptors originate from a man in his late teens or twenties in good health.

The chain employs TRBV6-5 and TRBJ2-7; D may be TRBD1 (6 bases). Trimming shortened V by 8 bases and J by 0 bases, and 11 bases separated the two germline ends. This CDR3 comprises 13 residues. Looked up from germline, CDR1 is MNHEY and CDR2 is SVGAGI. CDR3 nucleotide sequence: TGTGCCAGCTCGAAGGACAGCTCCTACGAGCAGTACTTC. Encoded protein: CASSKDSSYEQYF.

V is TRBV4-3 and J is TRBJ2-1; tentatively, D is TRBD2 (5 bases). Trimming left V 1 base short and J 5 bases short, with 12 bases between. Germline V gene sequence: CDR1 LGHNA, CDR2 YSLEER. The CDR3 consists of 15 residues. The CDR3 bases are TGCGCCAGCAGCCAAGGAAGCGGAGGAGACAATGAGCAGTTCTTC. It specifies CASSQGSGGDNEQFF.

This clone showed up just once. The chain employs TRBV10-3 and TRBJ2-7, with 14 bases aligning to TRBD2. V lost 6 bases to trimming and J lost 2 bases; unmatched junction nucleotides: 3. The CDR3 has 15 residues. CDR1 is ENHRY, CDR2 SYGVKD, per germline. The chain's CDR3 is CAIRGTSGSPYEQYF. The CDR3 nucleotides read TGTGCCATCAGGGGGACTAGCGGGAGCCCCTACGAGCAGTACTTC.

The V gene is TRBV4-1, the J gene TRBJ2-3; weak D call: TRBD2 (7 bases). Looked up from germline, CDR1 is MGHRA and CDR2 is YSYEKL. The CDR3 covers 14 residues. V was pared by 4 bases and J by 8 bases, with 16 bases between. CDR3 sequence reads: CASSPGLVGATQYF. The CDR3 region has the DNA TGCGCCAGCAGCCCCGGACTAGTGGGGGCTACGCAGTATTTT.

CDR3 nucleotides: TGTGCCAGCAGCTTAGTTAGGACGGAGACCCAGTACTTC. This translates into CASSLVRTETQYF. V and J are TRBV7-8 and TRBJ2-5; no firm D call. This CDR3 contains 13 residues. Germline V gene sequence: CDR1 SGHVS, CDR2 FQNEAQ. V was shortened by 1 base and J by 5 bases, with 8 bases between the two germline ends. Variable domain in full (rest from reference TRBV7-8 and TRBJ2-5): GAGVSQSPRYKVAKRGQDVALRCDPISGHVSLFWYQQALGQGPEFLTYFQNEAQLDKSGLPSDRFFAERPEGSVSTLKIQRTQQEDSAVYLCASSLVRTETQYFGPGTRLLVL.

This chain uses TRBV5-1 with TRBJ1-1; D is ambiguous. CDR1 and CDR2 from the germline V gene are SGHRS and YFSETQ. CDR3 length: 8 amino acids. CDR3: CTTTEAFF. CDR3 nucleotides: TGCACCACCACTGAAGCTTTCTTT. Full variable domain (missing parts from reference TRBV5-1 and TRBJ1-1): KAGVTQTPRYLIKTRGQQVTLSCSPISGHRSVSWYQQTPGQGLQFLFEYFSETQRNKGNFPGRFSGRQFSNSRSEMNVSTLELGDSALYLCTTTEAFFGQGTRLTVV.

The V gene is TRBV2, the J gene TRBJ2-1, with D maybe TRBD2 (5 bases). The length of the CDR3 is 14 residues. V was trimmed by 3 bases and J by 7 bases, leaving 13 bases between them. The germline V gene encodes CDR1 SNHLY and CDR2 FYNNEI. The CDR3: CASSEVGSGNEQFF. CDR3 nucleotides: TGTGCCAGCAGTGAGGTGGGAAGCGGTAATGAGCAGTTCTTC.

This chain uses TRBV18 with TRBJ1-5, with D unresolved. Germline V gene sequence: CDR1 KGHSH, CDR2 LQKENI. Trimming cost V 3 bases and J 5 bases, with 2 bases left between them. This CDR3 has 11 residues. CDR3: CASSPHQPQHF. CDR3 nucleotides: TGTGCCAGCTCACCGCATCAGCCCCAGCATTTT.

The V and J genes are TRBV7-9 and TRBJ1-4; a possible D gene is TRBD1 (5 bases). The length of the CDR3 is 16 residues. The V and J ends lost 5 bases and 0 bases respectively, with 13 bases between them. The V gene's germline CDR1 is SEHNR and CDR2 FQNEAQ (reference sequence). The DNA of the CDR3 is TGTGCCAGCAGCCCCCCCGCGGGGGCAACTAATGAAAAACTGTTTTTT. Its protein is CASSPPAGATNEKLFF.

The table lists this clone with a count of one. The chain couples TRBV7-9 to TRBJ2-3, with D uncertain. The germline V gene encodes CDR1 SEHNR and CDR2 FQNEAQ (reference sequence). The CDR3 runs 15 residues. Deletions cut 5 bases from V and 2 bases from J, with 14 bases between. Written as DNA, the CDR3 is TGTGCCAGCAGCCCAAAACTCGTTCTCACAGATACGCAGTATTTT. Translation: CASSPKLVLTDTQYF.

This chain connects TRBV6-5 to TRBJ2-2, with no clear D. Germline lookup yields CDR1 MNHEY and CDR2 SVGAGI. CDR3 size: 12 residues. V lost 5 bases and J 4 bases, leaving 5 bases between the germline ends. This CDR3 reads CASSTITGELFF. In DNA, the CDR3 is TGTGCCAGCAGTACGATCACCGGGGAGCTGTTTTTT.

This chain connects TRBV4-3 to TRBJ2-7, with D possibly TRBD2 on 6 matching bases. V lost 0 bases and J 1 base, leaving 10 bases between the germline ends. The CDR3 is 15 residues long. In germline, CDR1 is LGHNA, CDR2 YSLEER. CDR3 residues: CASSQDPSESYEQYF. The CDR3, as DNA: TGCGCCAGCAGCCAAGATCCTAGCGAGTCCTACGAGCAGTACTTC.

CDR3 protein: CASSMDTGYNEQFF. The CDR3 bases are TGTGCCAGCAGCATGGACACGGGGTACAATGAGCAGTTCTTC. V usage is TRBV13 and J usage is TRBJ2-1; tentatively, D is TRBD1 or TRBD2 (5 bases each). The CDR3 totals 14 residues. Trimming stripped 5 bases from V and 4 bases from J, with 12 bases between. Germline values: CDR1 PRHDT, CDR2 FYEKMQ (reference sequence).

The gene calls are TRBV6-6 and TRBJ2-2; D possibly corresponds to TRBD1 (6 bases). The length of the CDR3 is 14 residues. Trimming removed 0 bases from V and 7 bases from J, with 9 bases in between. Germline values: CDR1 MNHNY, CDR2 SVGAGI (reference sequence). DNA of the CDR3: TGTGCCAGCAGTTACTCATCGGACAGCGGGGAGCTGTTTTTT. Amino acids: CASSYSSDSGELFF.

This clone occurred once. The chain uses TRBV6-1 and TRBJ2-7; 9 bases line up with TRBD2. Per germline, CDR1 MNHNS and CDR2 SASEGT. The CDR3 sequence is 13 residues long. Trimming took 9 bases from V and 3 from J; bases not matched to a gene: 6. This CDR3 reads CASSTSGDYEQYF. The CDR3 DNA reads as TGTGCCAGTTCGACTAGCGGAGACTACGAGCAGTACTTC.

As for this clone: Sequence at one end of the junction differs from germline and may be a read error. This chain joins TRBV2 and TRBJ1-2; D is possibly TRBD1 (5 bases). Germline V gene lookup returns CDR1 SNHLY and CDR2 FYNNEI. The CDR3 covers 15 residues. The CDR3 nucleotides read TGTGCCAGCAGGGAAGGGGCGGGAGTCCTCTATGGCTACACCTTC. This translates into CASREGAGVLYGYTF.

The CDR3 here is CASSSLGAADTQYF. Here the CDR3 DNA reads TGTGCCAGCAGTTCCTTAGGCGCTGCAGATACGCAGTATTTT. This chain connects TRBV6-5 to TRBJ2-3; D gene uncertain. Germline V gene data show CDR1 as MNHEY and CDR2 as SVGAGI. The ends were cut back, 4 bases at V and 4 bases at J, with 12 bases in the middle. This CDR3 has 14 residues.

The chain uses TRBV27 and TRBJ2-7; D could derive from TRBD1 or TRBD2 (5 bases each). The CDR3 has 14 amino acids. V was shortened by 6 bases and J by 1 base, with 13 bases between the two germline ends. CDR1 is MNHEY and CDR2 is SMNVEV in the germline V gene (reference sequence). The CDR3 coding sequence is TGTGCCAGCAGGGTCTACGGGGCGTCCTACGAGCAGTACTTC. This gives the protein CASRVYGASYEQYF.

The V call is TRBV27, the J call TRBJ2-7; TRBD1 is a possible D gene (6 bases). Germline V CDR1 and CDR2: MNHEY, SMNVEV (reference sequence). This CDR3 comprises 13 residues. V shed 8 bases and J shed 10 bases, with 21 bases lying between them. CDR3 nucleotide sequence: TGTGCCAGCGGGGAACTTGGGACACCTACCCAGTACTTC. It yields the protein CASGELGTPTQYF.

The chain employs TRBV4-1 and TRBJ1-5; D gene ambiguous. The ends were cut back, 0 bases at V and 8 bases at J, with 11 bases in the middle. Germline V gene lookup returns CDR1 MGHRA and CDR2 YSYEKL. The CDR3 sequence is 14 residues long. CDR3 amino acids: CASSQERLLEPQHF. In DNA, the CDR3 is TGCGCCAGCAGCCAAGAGCGGCTTCTCGAGCCCCAGCATTTT.

The chain employs TRBV11-2 and TRBJ2-1, with unresolved D. The V end lost 8 bases, the J end lost 7 bases, and 12 bases lay between the germline ends. Germline-derived CDR1 and CDR2 are SGHAT and FQNNGV. The CDR3 extends over 12 amino acids. CDR3 nucleotide sequence: TGTGCCAGCGGACCGGGCGTGAATGAGCAGTTCTTC. The encoded protein is CASGPGVNEQFF.

This sequence joins TRBV4-3 and TRBJ2-6; D is ambiguous. This CDR3 has 14 amino acids. From germline, CDR1 is LGHNA and CDR2 YSLEER. Trimming removed 8 bases from V and 0 bases from J, with 8 bases in between. CDR3 DNA: TGCGCCAGCGGAGATAGCTCTGGGGCCAACGTCCTGACTTTC. Its protein product is CASGDSSGANVLTF.

This chain joins TRBV7-8 and TRBJ2-5, with D uncertain. V dropped 1 base and J dropped 4 bases, with 16 bases sitting between them. This CDR3 region has 16 residues. Germline V CDR1 and CDR2: SGHVS, FQNEAQ. CDR3 amino acids: CASSLEADYSGETQYF. CDR3 nucleotide sequence: TGTGCCAGCAGCTTAGAGGCCGATTACTCGGGAGAGACCCAGTACTTC.

The chain couples TRBV7-9 to TRBJ2-5; TRBD2 agrees at 7 bases. The CDR3 has 13 amino acids. With 5 bases clipped from V and 4 bases from J, the junction kept 4 bases outside the gene matches. The germline gives CDR1 SEHNR, CDR2 FQNEAQ (reference sequence). Here the CDR3 DNA reads TGTGCCAGCAGCGAGCGGGATGTAGAGACCCAGTACTTC. This encodes CASSERDVETQYF.

A remark on this clone: Other DNA sequences of this sample code for an identical CDR3. The chain links TRBV19 to TRBJ2-7, with D maybe TRBD1 (5 bases). The CDR3 totals 13 residues. Germline values: CDR1 LNHDA, CDR2 SQIVND (reference sequence). V shed 3 bases and J shed 2 bases, with 8 bases lying between them. The CDR3 loop reads CASSISGPYEQYF. As DNA, the CDR3 is TGTGCCAGTAGTATCTCAGGGCCCTACGAGCAGTACTTC.

This clone is a singleton in its sample. The CDR3 reads CASSFRLSGGNYEQYF. CDR3 coding DNA: TGCGCCAGCAGCTTTCGACTAAGCGGGGGGAACTACGAGCAGTACTTC. This chain links TRBV5-1 with TRBJ2-7; 9 positions match TRBD2. The length of the CDR3 is 16 residues. V lost 2 bases to trimming and J lost 3 bases; unmatched junction nucleotides: 9. The germline V gene encodes CDR1 SGHRS and CDR2 YFSETQ. Full variable domain (rest looked up from reference TRBV5-1 and TRBJ2-7): KAGVTQTPRYLIKTRGQQVTLSCSPISGHRSVSWYQQTPGQGLQFLFEYFSETQRNKGNFPGRFSGRQFSNSRSEMNVSTLELGDSALYLCASSFRLSGGNYEQYFGPGTRLTVT.

The rearrangement links TRBV9 to TRBJ2-7, with 10 bases fitting TRBD2. The germline gives CDR1 SGDLS, CDR2 YYNGEE. Trimming took 0 bases from V and 3 from J; bases not matched to a gene: 9. The CDR3 has 17 amino acids. CDR3 sequence (DNA): TGTGCCAGCAGCGTAGCGGCTAGCGGGAGTGGGGTCTACGAGCAGTACTTC. Protein: CASSVAASGSGVYEQYF.